The next 4 T cell receptor beta chains were all read from a single sample in a study of vaccination and CD4 T cells after COVID-19. Time point of the sample: late sampling 161 to 241 days after vaccination in three convalescent patients. Treatment here: roughly 11-day PBMC culture with coronavirus spike peptide pools or control peptides (ViraFEST assay). Their antigens are not known. Sequenced with the Oncomine TCR Beta short-read assay was DNA taken from cultured CD4+ T cells. One entry per CDR3 protein, called by TCRdb with MiXCR from the PCR reads. The sample carries 15,000 or so distinct CDR3 sequences, 52% recorded once. The starting material was CD4+ T cells from blood, cultured in vitro, obtained about 7 months after SARS-CoV-2 vaccination. The receptors come from a human donor who had recovered from COVID-19.

The CDR3 protein is CASSIAAGESYEQYF. The CDR3 DNA reads as TGTGCCAGTAGTATAGCGGCGGGAGAGTCCTACGAGCAGTACTTC. The genes are TRBV19 and TRBJ2-7; the match to TRBD2 covers 7 bases. The CDR3 loop spans 15 amino acids. Germline V gives CDR1 LNHDA, CDR2 SQIVND (reference sequence). With V trimmed by 1 base and J by 1 base, 4 bases remained unmatched.

This clonotype was observed a few times. The V and J genes are TRBV20-1 and TRBJ2-1; 9 bases match TRBD2. This CDR3 spans 16 amino acids. Trimming removed 0 bases from V and 4 bases from J; junction bases left unmatched: 7. Germline CDR1 reads DFQATT; CDR2 reads SNEGSKA (reference sequence). The CDR3 is CSARDRSGGSYNEQFF. The CDR3 DNA is TGCAGTGCTAGAGATCGAAGCGGGGGGTCATACAATGAGCAGTTCTTC.

This clonotype was detected a few times. The chain links TRBV4-2 to TRBJ2-7; D might be TRBD2 (6 bases). Trimming removed 6 bases at V and 7 bases at J, with 16 bases between. Germline V gives CDR1 LGHNA, CDR2 YNFKEQ. The CDR3 is made up of 13 amino acids. The CDR3 bases are TGTGCCAGCAGTGGGGGACCAAGCGGGGAGCAGTACTTC. It yields the protein CASSGGPSGEQYF.

The genes are TRBV6-1 and TRBJ2-5, with 9 bases matching TRBD2. CDR3 length: 15 amino acids. Germline V gene lookup returns CDR1 MNHNS and CDR2 SASEGT. After removal of 10 bases from V and 5 bases from J, the junction contained 14 bases not matched to a gene. The CDR3 region is CATANAGGLGETQYF. The CDR3 bases are TGTGCCACCGCGAATGCGGGGGGGTTGGGCGAGACCCAGTACTTC.